The next 7 T cell receptor beta chains were all read from a single sample in a study of identical twins listed by TCRdb under 2016. Library prep was done by 5' RACE. This sample was sequenced with an Illumina HiSeq 2000. The public reads were run again by TCRdb, first through fastp at Q25 and then through MiXCR, and only productive beta chains were kept. A single entry per CDR3 protein holds the most common genes and DNA from its merged rows. In all, the sample holds 700,000 or so distinct CDR3 sequences, and around 8.3% of those were seen once. The top ten hold 0.85% to 1% of the sample. The same data also went into a second study, on yellow fever vaccine responses in identical twins.

Sequenced: PBMCs. The receptor source for this set is a woman aged 18-35 years in good health.

This clonotype has a handful of counts. One end of the junction fails to match germline, which may point to a read error. V usage is TRBV12-3 or TRBV12-4 and J usage is TRBJ2-1; TRBD2 aligns across 12 bases. CDR3 length equals 18 residues. CDR3 in amino acids: CAISPASGRAIRYNEQFF. The CDR3 nucleotides are TGTGCCATCAGTCCCGCTAGCGGGAGGGCCATTAGGTACAATGAGCAGTTCTTC.

This clonotype was seen a handful of times. This chain links TRBV20-1 with TRBJ2-2; 7 positions match TRBD2. The CDR3 contains 15 residues. The V gene end was trimmed by 3 bases and the J gene end by 4 bases; junction bases not matched to a gene: 8. Per germline, CDR1 DFQATT and CDR2 SNEGSKA (reference sequence). For the CDR3, the DNA is TGCAGTGCTAGTAATCCGGGACTAAGCACCGGGGAGCTGTTTTTT. Amino acids: CSASNPGLSTGELFF.

This clonotype has a handful of counts. This chain links TRBV20-1 with TRBJ2-7; D might be TRBD1 (6 bases). Germline values: CDR1 DFQATT, CDR2 SNEGSKA (reference sequence). Trimming removed 4 bases at V and 1 base at J, with 8 bases between. This CDR3 has 12 residues. This chain's CDR3 is CSANRESYEQYF. CDR3 DNA: TGCAGTGCTAACAGGGAATCCTACGAGCAGTACTTC.

This clonotype occurred a few times. This chain joins TRBV7-2 and TRBJ2-1, with no clear D. V gave up 1 base and J gave up 12 bases, with 7 bases separating them. From germline, CDR1 is SGHTA and CDR2 FQGNSA. The CDR3 runs to 11 residues. Written as DNA, the CDR3 is TGTGCCAGCAGCTTAGGGAGCAGGCAGTTCTTC. Its translation is CASSLGSRQFF.

This rearrangement joins TRBV20-1 to TRBJ2-7; the D gene could be TRBD1 or TRBD2 (5 bases each). Trimming stripped 4 bases from V and 3 bases from J, with 10 bases between. In germline, CDR1 is DFQATT, CDR2 SNEGSKA (reference sequence). This CDR3 has 12 residues. The DNA for the CDR3 is TGCAGTGCTAAAGGGACCAACTACGAGCAGTACTTC. Amino acid sequence: CSAKGTNYEQYF.

This clonotype was detected a few times. V gene TRBV5-1 combines with J gene TRBJ2-1; D may be TRBD2 (6 bases). Germline V gene sequence: CDR1 SGHRS, CDR2 YFSETQ. The V and J ends lost 1 base and 0 bases respectively, with 11 bases between them. The CDR3 runs 16 residues. This CDR3 is CASSLFPGSSYNEQFF. The CDR3 DNA follows: TGCGCCAGCAGCTTGTTCCCCGGGAGCTCCTACAATGAGCAGTTCTTC.

Only a few counts were recorded for this clonotype. The V and J genes are TRBV6-5 and TRBJ2-5, with 7 positions matching TRBD1. There are 14 residues in the CDR3. Trimming took 2 bases from V and 5 from J; bases not matched to a gene: 5. CDR1 and CDR2 from the germline V gene are MNHEY and SVGAGI. In DNA, the CDR3 is TGTGCCAGCAGTTACCCGGGACAGACGGAGACCCAGTACTTC. Residues: CASSYPGQTETQYF.